What follows describes a single TCR beta chain. Its matching antigen is unknown. CDR3 length equals 14 residues. The germline V gene encodes CDR1 MDHEN and CDR2 SYDVKM. Trimming took off 3 bases at V and 1 base at J, with 10 bases between the two ends. The sample originates from a study of PD-1 blockade in classical Hodgkin lymphoma. Findings and caveats of the study: Patients who initiated nivolumab within 1 year of ASCT were excluded. It was among complete responders that baseline diversity resembled that of newly diagnosed patients. TCR diversity at baseline was reported to be reduced in newly diagnosed patients relative to healthy donors. Reasons behind the repertoire differences stay unclear, perhaps disease activity or earlier therapy.

The time point was: cycle 4 day 1 (C4D1), after around six weeks of nivolumab. Each patient experienced a relapse that followed autologous stem cell transplantation, and brentuximab vedotin exposure varied. CD8+ T cell isolation from thawed PBMCs was performed by magnetic negative selection. Sequencing was performed with immunoSEQ multiplex PCR; in TCRdb, only in-frame clones are kept and a portion is missing. The profile shows more than 12,000 clones, about nine tenths of them singletons. V is TRBV28 and J is TRBJ2-7; D possibly corresponds to TRBD2 (5 bases). This receptor was identified in a human donor with classical Hodgkin lymphoma. The sample in question was CD8+ T cells from blood, obtained before the fourth cycle of nivolumab. The DNA of the CDR3 is TGTGCCAGCAGTTTCGATCGAGGGTCCTACGAGCAGTACTTC. Its translation: CASSFDRGSYEQYF.